The 4 T cell receptor beta chains listed next were all sequenced from one sample in a study of cytomegalovirus exposure and HLA in healthy donors. Clones were read by immunoSEQ multiplex PCR, and TCRdb kept only the in-frame ones, dropping some. Among 150,000 to 180,000 clones, 86% were seen once, and the ten largest hold roughly 2.1%. The source material was PBMCs. Receptor source: a human donor in good health.

This sequence joins TRBV6-1 and TRBJ2-7; TRBD2 matches at 10 bases. Germline V lookup: CDR1 MNHNS, CDR2 SASEGT. The CDR3 is 16 residues long. J was trimmed by 6 bases and V by 2 bases; bases with no gene match: 10. The CDR3 region has the DNA TGTGCCAGCAGTGAATCCTTACTAGCGGGACCTGGCGAGCAGTACTTC. It is translated as CASSESLLAGPGEQYF.

The chain joins TRBV5-1 to TRBJ2-1; D call uncertain. The V gene's germline CDR1 is SGHRS and CDR2 YFSETQ. Trimming removed 0 bases from V and 0 bases from J, with 10 bases in between. This CDR3 contains 16 residues. The CDR3 DNA sequence: TGCGCCAGCAGCTTGGGCCACCGGAGCTCCTACAATGAGCAGTTCTTC. Translating it yields CASSLGHRSSYNEQFF.

The rearrangement joins TRBV7-2 to TRBJ2-1, with TRBD2 matching 8 bases. CDR1 is SGHTA and CDR2 is FQGNSA in the germline V gene. The CDR3 is 19 residues long. With V trimmed by 5 bases and J by 8 bases, 23 bases remained unmatched. The CDR3 protein is CASSPVGLSGGPERDEQFF. The DNA for the CDR3 is TGTGCCAGCAGCCCCGTGGGGCTTTCGGGGGGGCCGGAAAGGGATGAGCAGTTCTTC.

The chain's CDR3 is CASIRTGGPYGYTF. The CDR3 DNA follows: TGTGCCAGCATCCGGACAGGGGGCCCCTATGGCTACACCTTC. The chain combines TRBV7-9 with TRBJ1-2; TRBD1 matches at 11 bases. The J segment lost 4 bases and the V segment lost 7 bases, leaving 5 bases of the junction unmatched. Germline V gene sequence: CDR1 SEHNR, CDR2 FQNEAQ (reference sequence). CDR3 length: 14 amino acids.